Sequencing of this T cell receptor beta chain was carried out in a study of PD-1 blockade in classical Hodgkin lymphoma. Time point of the sample: cycle 4 day 1 (C4D1), after more than five weeks of nivolumab. The patients all showed relapse after autologous stem cell transplantation, while their brentuximab vedotin exposure varied. Magnetic negative selection was used to purify CD4+ T cells from PBMCs that had been thawed. Notes on the study in general: The repertoire differences lack a defined cause, possibly disease activity or prior therapy. Some patients started nivolumab under 1 year after ASCT, and they were excluded. There was a significant rise in CD4+ TCR diversity by C4D1, with no such rise for CD8+.

Generated by immunoSEQ multiplex PCR, the TCRdb table keeps only in-frame clones and is missing some. The sample has 30,000 to 35,000 clones; about 80% are singletons. Germline-derived CDR1 and CDR2 are LNHNV and YYDKDF (reference sequence). The V end was cut by 0 bases, the J end by 4 bases, with 7 bases between. CDR3 length: 14 amino acids. About this clone itself: The antigen is not known.

V gene TRBV15 combines with J gene TRBJ2-4; D not resolved. The material sequenced was CD4+ T cells from blood, taken before the fourth cycle of nivolumab. This clonotype was obtained from a human donor with classical Hodgkin lymphoma. CDR3 in DNA: TGTGCCACCAGCAGAGAAACAGAGAAAAACATTCAGTACTTC. Its protein product is CATSRETEKNIQYF.